One and the same sample provided the 10 T cell receptor beta chains below, sequenced in a study of blood T cell repertoires in COVID-19 (dated by TCRdb to the early 2020s). Library prep was done by the immunoSEQ multiplex PCR assay. Held by TCRdb, this immuneACCESS table contains in-frame sequences only and omits some clones. Under half of the omission traces to an unresolved V gene where checked; the cause of the rest is unknown. The sample yields 300,000 to 400,000 clones; roughly nine tenths were counted once. The ten largest clones add up to roughly 2.5% of the sample. Sequencing was performed on PBMCs or T cells enriched from blood (not recorded which). The source of these receptors is a man aged 60 to 75 who had recovered from COVID-19.

This clone was observed a handful of times. V gene TRBV29-1 combines with J gene TRBJ1-2; unclear D gene. V dropped 7 bases and J dropped 6 bases, with 21 bases sitting between them. This CDR3 has 14 amino acids. CDR1 and CDR2 from the germline V gene are SQVTM and ANQGSEA. The CDR3 DNA follows: TGCAGCGCTCTAATCATTCGGTCTGTTAATGGCTACACCTTC. This sequence encodes CSALIIRSVNGYTF. Using reference TRBV29-1 and TRBJ1-2 for the parts outside the CDR3, the full variable domain is SAVISQKPSRDICQRGTSLTIQCQVDSQVTMMFWYRQQPGQSLTLIATANQGSEATYESGFVIDKFPISRPNLTFSTLTVSNMSPEDSSIYLCSALIIRSVNGYTFGSGTRLTVV.

J is TRBJ1-2 and V is TRBV6-4; no clear D gene. Germline values: CDR1 MRHNA, CDR2 SNTAGT. The CDR3 runs to 11 residues. V lost 0 bases to trimming and J lost 7 bases, with 3 bases between them. The CDR3 DNA sequence: TGTGCCAGCAGTGACTCGCGTGGCTACACCTTC. This codes for CASSDSRGYTF.

This clone was found once. The chain is built from TRBV7-8 and TRBJ1-2; D possibly corresponds to TRBD1 (6 bases). Trimming took 0 bases from V and 1 from J, leaving 12 bases between them. The CDR3 length is 16 residues. The V gene's germline CDR1 is SGHVS and CDR2 FQNEAQ. CDR3 sequence (DNA): TGTGCCAGCAGCTTAGCCCTTTCGGACAGTAACTATGGCTACACCTTC. Translation gives CASSLALSDSNYGYTF.

This clone was picked up a small number of times. The rearrangement links TRBV7-3 to TRBJ2-1; 7 nucleotides agree with TRBD1. The V segment lost 3 bases and the J segment 10 bases; nucleotides outside the gene matches: 9. There are 14 residues in the CDR3. CDR1 SGHTA and CDR2 FQGTGA come from the germline V gene. CDR3 DNA: TGTGCCAGCAGCTTTGGAGAGACAGGGTCGGAGCAGTTCTTC. It yields the protein CASSFGETGSEQFF.

The chain is built from TRBV12-3 or TRBV12-4 and TRBJ1-1, with a tentative D call TRBD1 (6 bases). CDR3 length equals 13 residues. V was pared by 3 bases and J by 11 bases, with 16 bases between. The CDR3 sequence: CASSFHRDVAAFF. CDR3 sequence (DNA): TGTGCCAGCAGTTTCCACAGGGATGTTGCGGCTTTCTTT.

The rearrangement joins TRBV4-3 to TRBJ1-2; possibly TRBD1 for D (6 bases). CDR3 length equals 15 residues. V dropped 0 bases and J dropped 6 bases, with 14 bases sitting between them. Germline V gene sequence: CDR1 LGHNA, CDR2 YSLEER. The CDR3 DNA reads as TGCGCCAGCAGCCAAGAAGACACAGGGATAAATGGCTACACCTTC. Translated, it gives CASSQEDTGINGYTF.

The table lists this clone with a count of one. The rearrangement joins TRBV9 to TRBJ1-4; 9 bases map to TRBD1. The V segment lost 0 bases and the J segment 0 bases; nucleotides outside the gene matches: 9. Germline CDR1 SGDLS, CDR2 YYNGEE. This CDR3 spans 19 amino acids. As DNA, the CDR3 is TGTGCCAGCAGCGTAGGGACAGGGGTTTCCCCCACAACTAATGAAAAACTGTTTTTT. Protein product: CASSVGTGVSPTTNEKLFF.

Details on this clone: Other nucleotide sequences from this sample produce the same CDR3. The chain carries TRBV7-9 and TRBJ2-1, with 16 bases that match TRBD2. The V segment lost 5 bases and the J segment 10 bases; nucleotides outside the gene matches: 2. In germline, CDR1 is SEHNR, CDR2 FQNEAQ (reference sequence). This CDR3 has 14 amino acids. CDR3 in DNA: TGTGCCAGCAGCCCGGGACTAGCGGGAGGGGAGCAGTTCTTC. Encoded protein: CASSPGLAGGEQFF.

In this sample, this clone turned up once. The genes are TRBV19 and TRBJ2-1; D call uncertain. Trimming stripped 3 bases from V and 4 bases from J, with 7 bases between. Germline loops: CDR1 LNHDA, CDR2 SQIVND (reference sequence). This CDR3 is 13 amino acids long. The CDR3 here is CASSINQYNEQFF. The CDR3 DNA reads TGTGCCAGTAGTATCAATCAGTACAATGAGCAGTTCTTC.

The chain uses TRBV18 and TRBJ2-1; 7 nucleotides match TRBD2. Looked up from germline, CDR1 is KGHSH and CDR2 is LQKENI. The trim removed 3 bases at V and 6 bases at J, leaving 8 bases unmatched. This CDR3 is built from 15 residues. This CDR3 reads CASSPGRGNINEQFF. In DNA, the CDR3 is TGTGCCAGCTCACCTGGGCGGGGGAACATCAATGAGCAGTTCTTC.